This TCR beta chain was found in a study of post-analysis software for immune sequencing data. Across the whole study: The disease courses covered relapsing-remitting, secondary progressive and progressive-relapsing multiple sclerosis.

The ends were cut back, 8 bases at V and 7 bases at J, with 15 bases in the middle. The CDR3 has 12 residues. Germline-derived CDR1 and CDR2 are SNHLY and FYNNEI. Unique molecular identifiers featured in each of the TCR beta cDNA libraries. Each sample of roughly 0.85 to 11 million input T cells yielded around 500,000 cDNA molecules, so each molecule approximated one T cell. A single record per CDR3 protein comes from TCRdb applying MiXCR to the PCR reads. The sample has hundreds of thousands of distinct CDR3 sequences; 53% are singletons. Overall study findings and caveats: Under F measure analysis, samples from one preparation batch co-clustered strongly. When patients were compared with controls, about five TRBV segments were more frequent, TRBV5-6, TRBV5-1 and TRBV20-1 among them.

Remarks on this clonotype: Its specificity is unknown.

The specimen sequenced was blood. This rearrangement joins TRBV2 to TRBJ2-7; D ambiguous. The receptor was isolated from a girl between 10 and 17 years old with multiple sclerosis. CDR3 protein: CASGSQSREQYF. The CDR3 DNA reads TGTGCCAGCGGCAGTCAGTCGAGGGAGCAGTACTTC.